The rows below give T cell receptor beta chains drawn from one sample of a study of Graves' ophthalmopathy and Graves' hyperthyroidism. MiXCR, run by TCRdb on the multiplex PCR reads, gives a single entry per CDR3 protein. The table shows about 1.2 million distinct CDR3 sequences, with about 38% occurring only once. Sequenced sample: peripheral blood or thyroid tissue (not recorded which). Source of these receptors: an adult man with Graves' hyperthyroidism. CDR3s include the opening cysteine and the closing phenylalanine or tryptophan. A D gene is named only where the DNA matches it firmly. Expanded clones get a size class; other rows say once, few or many, or leave the size out.

16,TRBD2,TRBV7-2,TRBJ2-7,many,TGTGCCAGCAGCTTAGCTGGTAGCGGGGGGACCTACGAGCAGTACTTC,CASSLAGSGGTYEQYF
15,NA,TRBV7-2,TRBJ1-2,many,TGTGCCAGCAGCTCACCATACCAGGGGAACTATGGCTACACCTTC,CASSSPYQGNYGYTF
13,NA,TRBV2,TRBJ1-2,NA,TGTGCCAGCAGTGAATACGAGGGCTATGGCTACACCTTC,CASSEYEGYGYTF
13,NA,TRBV19,TRBJ2-7,many,TGTGCCAGCTGGAACCGAGACAACTACGAGCAGTACTTC,CASWNRDNYEQYF
15,TRBD2,TRBV25-1,TRBJ2-6,many,TGTGCCAGCAGTGGAGGGAGGGCGGGGGCCAACGTCCTGACTTTC,CASSGGRAGANVLTF
15,NA,TRBV5-1,TRBJ2-7,few,TGCGCCAGCAGCTTGGTTGTGGATAGCCAGGGAGAGCAGTACTTC,CASSLVVDSQGEQYF
18,TRBD2,TRBV13,TRBJ2-6,few,TGTGCCAGCAGCTTAGGACTAGCGGTGAGCTCTGGGGCCAACGTCCTGACTTTC,CASSLGLAVSSGANVLTF
13,NA,TRBV20-1,TRBJ1-5,many,TGCAGTGCTGCAGGGCGAGGAAGTCAGCCCCAGCATTTT,CSAAGRGSQPQHF
16,TRBD2,TRBV6-1,TRBJ2-2,NA,TGTGCCAGCAGTCTACGGACTAGCGCGAACACCGGGGAGCTGTTTTTT,CASSLRTSANTGELFF
15,NA,TRBV12-3/TRBV12-4,TRBJ2-5,NA,TGTGCCAGCAGTTACGGCATGGCCGGGGTAGAGACCCAGTACTTC,CASSYGMAGVETQYF
14,NA,TRBV6-5,TRBJ1-1,NA,TGTGCCACCAGGTCAGGATTTCAGGGGACTGAAGCTTTCTTT,CATRSGFQGTEAFF
17,NA,TRBV20-1,TRBJ2-5,NA,TGCAGTGCTAGTTGGGGCCGGGGTCTAGCAGCAGAGGGGACCCAGTACTTC,CSASWGRGLAAEGTQYF
14,TRBD1,TRBV12-3/TRBV12-4,TRBJ1-2,NA,TGTGCCAGCAGTGTGGGACAGGGGGAGGATGGCTACACCTTC,CASSVGQGEDGYTF
18,TRBD1,TRBV12-3/TRBV12-4,TRBJ1-1,NA,TGTGCCAGCAGCCGAAACCCGGGACAGGGGGCCCTGAACACTGAAGCTTTCTTT,CASSRNPGQGALNTEAFF
15,NA,TRBV7-8,TRBJ1-1,many,TGTGCCAGCAGCTTAGGAGGCAAGATGAACACTGAAGCTTTCTTT,CASSLGGKMNTEAFF
15,TRBD1,TRBV29-1,TRBJ1-2,NA,TGTGCCAGCTCACCACCGGTGGACAGGAGCTATGGCTACACCTTC,CASSPPVDRSYGYTF
14,NA,TRBV7-8,TRBJ1-1,NA,TGTGCCAGCAGCTTAGGAGGGGGGTCGGCTGAAGCTTTCTTT,CASSLGGGSAEAFF
14,TRBD1,TRBV20-1,TRBJ1-2,many,TGCAGTGCTAGGAGGGACAGCGCGGTTCATGGCTACACCTTC,CSARRDSAVHGYTF
15,NA,TRBV2,TRBJ1-5,NA,TGTGCCAGCAGTTCGGGTGGTAGGGGGGATCAGCCCCAGCATTTT,CASSSGGRGDQPQHF
11,NA,TRBV2,TRBJ1-3,many,TGTGCCAGCAGTGTTGAGACCACCATATATTTT,CASSVETTIYF
14,NA,TRBV6-1,TRBJ1-4,many,TGTGCCAGCAGTGTGTGGGGCCAAGGTGAAAAACTGTTTTTT,CASSVWGQGEKLFF
14,NA,TRBV29-1,TRBJ2-7,many,TGCAGCGTTCAGGGTTTCTTATCGAACTACGAGCAGTACTTC,CSVQGFLSNYEQYF
15,NA,TRBV15,TRBJ1-2,many,TGTGCCACCAGCAGAGGTGACAGATTCAACTATGGCTACACCTTC,CATSRGDRFNYGYTF
10,NA,TRBV2,TRBJ1-1,NA,TGTGCCAGCCTGCGGACTGAAGCTTTCTTT,CASLRTEAFF
13,NA,TRBV13,TRBJ2-7,many,TGTGCCAGCAGCCCATATGGAGCCTACGAGCAGTACTTC,CASSPYGAYEQYF
15,NA,TRBV7-2,TRBJ2-2,many,TGTGCCAGCAGCTTGGATAGTCGCGGGACCGGGGAGCTGTTTTTT,CASSLDSRGTGELFF
13,TRBD1,TRBV6-2/TRBV6-3,TRBJ1-5,many,TGTGCCAGCACCTGGACAGGATGGCAGCCCCAGCATTTT,CASTWTGWQPQHF
12,NA,TRBV2,TRBJ2-7,once,TGTGCAGGCAGCTCGGACAGCTACGAGCAGTACTTC,CAGSSDSYEQYF
14,NA,TRBV25-1,TRBJ2-7,NA,TGTGCCAGCAGTTCCCCCTGGACACACTACGAGCAGTACTTC,CASSSPWTHYEQYF
16,TRBD2,TRBV20-1,TRBJ2-2,NA,TGCAGTGCTTGGGACTCGGGACTAGCAGTCGGGGGGGAGCTGTTTTTT,CSAWDSGLAVGGELFF
15,NA,TRBV30,TRBJ1-1,few,TGTGCCTGGAGTAGGGAGGCTCACTCGAACACTGAAGCTTTCTTT,CAWSREAHSNTEAFF
13,NA,TRBV7-2,TRBJ2-7,NA,TGTGCCAGCAGCACCGGGACGGCGGTGGGGCAGTACTTC,CASSTGTAVGQYF
13,TRBD1,TRBV28,TRBJ2-5,NA,TGTGCCAGCAGGACAGGGGGCATCGAGACCCAGTACTTC,CASRTGGIETQYF
15,TRBD1,TRBV7-9,TRBJ1-2,NA,TGTGCCAGCAGCCAAGAAGGGACAGGGCGGGATCGCTACACCTTC,CASSQEGTGRDRYTF
11,NA,TRBV5-1,TRBJ1-2,NA,TGCGCCAGCAGCTTGGGGCTTGGCTACACCTTC,CASSLGLGYTF
13,NA,TRBV7-8,TRBJ1-5,many,TGTGCCAGCGACACAGGCCGCAATCAGCCCCAGCATTTT,CASDTGRNQPQHF
15,TRBD2,TRBV11-2,TRBJ2-2,few,TGTGCCAGCACCCCCGGACTAGCGGGCACCGGGGAGCTGTTTTTT,CASTPGLAGTGELFF
15,TRBD1,TRBV12-3/TRBV12-4,TRBJ1-5,NA,TGTGCCAGCTCTCCGGGACAGGGTCACAATCAGCCCCAGCATTTT,CASSPGQGHNQPQHF
14,NA,TRBV28,TRBJ1-6,NA,TGTGCCAGCAGCGACACAGGGTTTTATTCACCCCTCCACTTT,CASSDTGFYSPLHF
15,NA,TRBV29-1,TRBJ1-2,NA,TGCAGCGTTGAAGGGGTTGAGAACAGGGACTATGGCTACACCTTC,CSVEGVENRDYGYTF
15,NA,TRBV7-2,TRBJ1-1,few,TGTGCCAGCAGTTTCGGGGGTCGTCGGAACACTGAAGCTTTCTTT,CASSFGGRRNTEAFF
14,NA,TRBV6-1,TRBJ1-2,NA,TGTGCCAGCAGTGAAGACAGATACAACTATGGCTACACCTTC,CASSEDRYNYGYTF
17,TRBD2,TRBV29-1,TRBJ2-2,many,TGCAGCGTTGAGGGACTAGCGGAAAGACCGAACACCGGGGAGCTGTTTTTT,CSVEGLAERPNTGELFF
14,NA,TRBV6-5,TRBJ2-5,NA,TGTGCCAGCAGTTACTCGACAGGATGGGAGACCCAGTACTTC,CASSYSTGWETQYF
14,TRBD1,TRBV29-1,TRBJ1-1,many,TGCAGCGTTGATTCGGACAGGGGGAACACTGAAGCTTTCTTT,CSVDSDRGNTEAFF
13,TRBD1,TRBV11-2,TRBJ1-5,many,TGTGCCAGCAGCACCCGGGACAGGGGACCCCAGCATTTT,CASSTRDRGPQHF
15,TRBD1,TRBV7-9,TRBJ1-2,many,TGTGCCAGCAGCCTTACGGGGACAGACATCTATGGCTACACCTTC,CASSLTGTDIYGYTF
15,NA,TRBV7-9,TRBJ1-1,many,TGTGCCATGGGGGGAGAGGGGCGAGGATGGACTGAAGCTTTCTTT,CAMGGEGRGWTEAFF
10,NA,TRBV29-1,TRBJ1-2,NA,TGCAGCGTCAGACTCACTGACTACACCTTC,CSVRLTDYTF
15,NA,TRBV7-9,TRBJ2-7,few,TGCGCCAGCAGCCAAGTTTATCCGGGGGCCTACGAGCAGTACTTC,CASSQVYPGAYEQYF
13,NA,TRBV7-9,TRBJ2-5,few,TGTGCCAGCAGCCCCGAACGAGGTCTGCCCCAGTACTTC,CASSPERGLPQYF
16,NA,TRBV7-9,TRBJ2-5,few,TGTGCCAGCAGCCAAGTTTCTACAGGAACTGGGGAGACCCAGTACTTC,CASSQVSTGTGETQYF
16,TRBD2,TRBV29-1,TRBJ2-2,many,TGCAGCGTTGCGGGACTAGCGGGAGCCCGTGGCGGGGAGCTGTTTTTT,CSVAGLAGARGGELFF
13,NA,TRBV25-1,TRBJ2-7,many,TGTGCCAGCAGGGACAGTCTTTACTACGAGCAGTACTTC,CASRDSLYYEQYF